The 31 T cell receptor beta chains reported below all come from one sample, sequenced in a study of cytomegalovirus exposure and HLA in healthy donors. The PCR used 60 Vbeta and 13 Jbeta primers. Generated by immunoSEQ multiplex PCR, the TCRdb table keeps only in-frame clones and is missing some. The sample lists 300,000 or so clones, approximately 84% occurring once. The sequencing sample was made of PBMCs. The receptors stem from a woman aged 40-49 years in good health and CMV-seropositive.

This clone was seen a handful of times. The gene calls are TRBV30 and TRBJ2-7; 9 nucleotides line up with TRBD2. Germline lookup yields CDR1 GTSNPN and CDR2 SVGIG (reference sequence). This CDR3 spans 14 amino acids. After removal of 0 bases from V and 6 bases from J, the junction contained 6 bases not matched to a gene. The CDR3 coding sequence is TGTGCCTGGAGTGTACTGGGACTAGCTGGCGAGCAGTACTTC. Amino acids: CAWSVLGLAGEQYF.

The chain employs TRBV2 and TRBJ2-3; D is undetermined. CDR3 size: 16 residues. Germline V gene sequence: CDR1 SNHLY, CDR2 FYNNEI. V gave up 3 bases and J gave up 0 bases, with 13 bases separating them. The CDR3 protein is CASSDIAATSTDTQYF. Here the CDR3 DNA reads TGTGCCAGCAGTGATATAGCAGCCACTAGCACAGATACGCAGTATTTT.

The V and J genes are TRBV4-2 and TRBJ2-7; possibly TRBD2 for D (6 bases). The CDR3 covers 13 residues. The germline V gene encodes CDR1 LGHNA and CDR2 YNFKEQ. Trimming removed 5 bases at V and 2 bases at J, with 10 bases between. In nucleotides, the CDR3 is TGTGCCAGCAGCGACGGAGGGACCTACGAGCAGTACTTC. Translating it yields CASSDGGTYEQYF.

V gene TRBV11-2 combines with J gene TRBJ1-4, with TRBD1 as a possible D gene (6 bases). CDR1 and CDR2 from the germline V gene are SGHAT and FQNNGV. This CDR3 has 18 residues. The V gene lost 5 bases and the J gene lost 1 base, with 20 bases spanning the gap. The CDR3: CASSHPIRGGVTNEKLFF. The DNA of the CDR3 is TGTGCCAGCAGCCACCCCATAAGGGGGGGCGTAACTAATGAAAAACTGTTTTTT.

This chain joins TRBV6-1 and TRBJ1-6, with D hard to call. Per germline, CDR1 MNHNS and CDR2 SASEGT. The CDR3 spans 13 residues. Between the trimmed V and J ends, which lost 2 bases and 7 bases, there was a span of 6 bases. The CDR3 DNA reads TGTGCCAGCAGTGAAAATGAGAATTCACCCCTCCACTTT. Translated, it gives CASSENENSPLHF.

This clone was seen once. The gene calls are TRBV10-1 and TRBJ1-5; tentatively, D is TRBD1 (5 bases). There are 12 residues in the CDR3. Germline values: CDR1 WNHNN, CDR2 SYGVQD (reference sequence). Trimming cost V 8 bases and J 5 bases, with 10 bases left between them. The CDR3 reads CASGGSYQPQHF. CDR3 coding DNA: TGCGCCAGCGGGGGGTCCTATCAGCCCCAGCATTTT.

The rearrangement uses TRBV21-1 and TRBJ2-2; the tabulated D call, TRBD1, remains unverified against the DNA. TRBV21-1 is a pseudogene. This CDR3 contains 16 residues. The CDR3 DNA is TGTGCCAGCGGAAGCAGTAGGACAAAGAACACCGGGGAGCTGTTTTTT. It specifies CASGSSRTKNTGELFF.

The chain combines TRBV9 with TRBJ2-2, with D maybe TRBD2 (6 bases). Per the germline V gene, CDR1 is SGDLS and CDR2 is YYNGEE. The CDR3 has 16 residues. The V gene lost 3 bases and the J gene lost 4 bases, with 16 bases spanning the gap. CDR3: CASSEERESPTGELFF. CDR3 coding DNA: TGTGCCAGCAGCGAGGAACGGGAGTCCCCCACCGGGGAGCTGTTTTTT.

The genes are TRBV5-1 and TRBJ1-1; TRBD1 might be the D (6 bases). This CDR3 spans 14 amino acids. Trimming pared 4 bases from V and 4 bases from J, leaving 14 bases between. From germline, CDR1 is SGHRS and CDR2 YFSETQ. This chain's CDR3 is CASSPGGGGTEAFF. In DNA, the CDR3 is TGCGCCAGCAGCCCGGGGGGAGGGGGCACTGAAGCTTTCTTT.

The chain carries TRBV7-9 and TRBJ2-7, with 7 bases matching TRBD1. J lost 5 bases, V lost 5 bases, and 12 bases had no gene match. Germline V gene lookup returns CDR1 SEHNR and CDR2 FQNEAQ (reference sequence). This CDR3 comprises 15 residues. The CDR3 is CASSAAIQGFHEQYF. The CDR3 bases are TGTGCCAGCAGCGCCGCCATACAGGGGTTCCACGAGCAGTACTTC.

This clone was counted only a few times. The chain employs TRBV28 and TRBJ1-2, with D perhaps matching TRBD1 (5 bases). Trimming left V 6 bases short and J 6 bases short, with 17 bases between. Germline CDR1 MDHEN, CDR2 SYDVKM. CDR3 length: 14 amino acids. This CDR3 reads CASRPATVFDGYTF. The CDR3 coding sequence is TGTGCCAGCAGGCCCGCGACAGTCTTTGATGGCTACACCTTC.

This clone was seen a handful of times. This specimen includes other DNA sequences encoding the same CDR3. This chain uses TRBV5-4 with TRBJ2-2; 15 bases agree with TRBD2. Germline CDR1 and CDR2: SGHNT and YYREEE (reference sequence). The trim removed 2 bases at V and 3 bases at J, leaving 5 bases unmatched. The CDR3 is made up of 18 amino acids. In nucleotides, the CDR3 is TGTGCCAGCAGCTTCGGACTAGCGGGAGGGCCGGACACCGGGGAGCTGTTTTTT. Its translation: CASSFGLAGGPDTGELFF. Full variable domain (outside the CDR3, taken from reference TRBV5-4 and TRBJ2-2): ETGVTQSPTHLIKTRGQQVTLRCSSQSGHNTVSWYQQALGQGPQFIFQYYREEENGRGNFPPRFSGLQFPNYSSELNVNALELDDSALYLCASSFGLAGGPDTGELFFGEGSRLTVL.

The chain recombines TRBV18 with TRBJ2-7, with no clear D. CDR3 length: 13 amino acids. V was shortened by 4 bases and J by 2 bases, with 9 bases between the two germline ends. Germline CDR1 is KGHSH and CDR2 is LQKENI. CDR3: CASSHSDTYEQYF. The CDR3 DNA reads as TGTGCCAGCTCACATTCAGATACCTACGAGCAGTACTTC.

The rearrangement links TRBV6-5 to TRBJ2-1; 10 bases align to TRBD2. The CDR3 covers 16 residues. The junction had 6 bases not matched to a gene; V was cut back by 0 bases and J by 7 bases. The germline gives CDR1 MNHEY, CDR2 SVGAGI. The CDR3 DNA follows: TGTGCCAGCAGTTACTCAGCGGCTAGCGGGAGTAATGAGCAGTTCTTC. Its translation is CASSYSAASGSNEQFF.

Remarks on this clone: This specimen includes other DNA sequences encoding the same CDR3. The chain employs TRBV28 and TRBJ2-7, with 7 bases matching TRBD1. The CDR3 spans 14 residues. Germline values: CDR1 MDHEN, CDR2 SYDVKM. Losses at the gene ends were 4 bases for V and 2 bases for J; bases not matched to a gene: 5. CDR3 sequence (DNA): TGTGCCAGCAGTTCACGGGACAGAGCCTACGAGCAGTACTTC. Its translation: CASSSRDRAYEQYF.

CDR3 protein: CASSFLQGDETQYF. For the CDR3, the DNA is TGTGCCAGCAGCTTCTTACAGGGTGACGAGACCCAGTACTTC. The chain employs TRBV7-9 and TRBJ2-5; the D gene is possibly TRBD1 (6 bases). The V and J ends lost 3 bases and 5 bases respectively, with 13 bases between them. The CDR3 runs 14 residues. From germline, CDR1 is SEHNR and CDR2 FQNEAQ (reference sequence).

The V and J genes are TRBV7-2 and TRBJ2-5; TRBD2 aligns across 7 bases. The V segment lost 6 bases and the J segment 5 bases; nucleotides outside the gene matches: 15. Germline CDR1 is SGHTA and CDR2 is FQGNSA. This CDR3 comprises 16 residues. CDR3: CASSHPGRELIETQYF. The CDR3 coding sequence is TGTGCCAGCAGTCACCCGGGGCGGGAGTTGATCGAGACCCAGTACTTC.

The CDR3 nucleotides read TGTGCCAGCAGCTTAGCAGCTAGCTACGAGCAGTACTTC. It yields the protein CASSLAASYEQYF. This rearrangement joins TRBV7-2 to TRBJ2-7; D unclear. The germline V gene encodes CDR1 SGHTA and CDR2 FQGNSA. The CDR3 is 13 residues long. V was clipped by 0 bases and J by 3 bases, with 6 bases between them.

The chain has TRBV4-2 and TRBJ2-1, with TRBD2 matching 8 bases. V was pared by 0 bases and J by 2 bases, with 6 bases of the junction left unmatched. Germline V gene sequence: CDR1 LGHNA, CDR2 YNFKEQ. The CDR3 is made up of 17 amino acids. The CDR3 spells CASSQDLAGGTYNEQFF. DNA for the CDR3: TGTGCCAGCAGCCAAGATTTGGCGGGAGGTACCTACAATGAGCAGTTCTTC.

J is TRBJ1-2 and V is TRBV5-4; TRBD1 aligns across 7 bases. Per germline, CDR1 SGHNT and CDR2 YYREEE (reference sequence). The CDR3 is 16 amino acids. The junction had 11 bases not matched to a gene; V was cut back by 2 bases and J by 4 bases. CDR3 region: CASSFGQAGWAYGYTF. DNA of the CDR3: TGTGCCAGCAGCTTCGGACAGGCTGGGTGGGCCTATGGCTACACCTTC.

The genes are TRBV4-2 and TRBJ1-1, with D perhaps TRBD1 (5 bases). The length of the CDR3 is 15 residues. Per the germline V gene, CDR1 is LGHNA and CDR2 is YNFKEQ. Trimming removed 1 base from V and 7 bases from J, with 16 bases in between. The CDR3 DNA is TGTGCCAGCAGCCAAGGAGAGGGAGGGGAGGGTGAAGCTTTCTTT. It specifies CASSQGEGGEGEAFF.

The rearrangement joins TRBV28 to TRBJ1-6; D perhaps matches TRBD1 (5 bases). Trimming left V 7 bases short and J 9 bases short, with 10 bases between. Germline CDR1 is MDHEN and CDR2 is SYDVKM. The CDR3 is 12 amino acids. The CDR3 region is CASTLGGSPLHF. The CDR3 DNA follows: TGTGCCAGCACCTTGGGGGGTTCACCCCTCCACTTT. Full variable domain (rest looked up from reference TRBV28 and TRBJ1-6): DVKVTQSSRYLVKRTGEKVFLECVQDMDHENMFWYRQDPGLGLRLIYFSYDVKMKEKGDIPEGYSVSREKKERFSLILESASTNQTSMYLCASTLGGSPLHFGNGTRLTVT.

The chain links TRBV11-2 to TRBJ2-7; 9 bases map to TRBD2. This CDR3 has 13 residues. Germline V gives CDR1 SGHAT, CDR2 FQNNGV. Trimming at V came to 8 bases and at J to 5 bases, leaving 7 bases not matched to a gene. CDR3 in amino acids: CASSPSGNHEQYF. The DNA of the CDR3 is TGTGCCAGCTCTCCTAGCGGGAACCACGAGCAGTACTTC.

This rearrangement joins TRBV2 to TRBJ1-2, with TRBD1 identical over 8 bases. The V gene's germline CDR1 is SNHLY and CDR2 FYNNEI. Unmatched junction bases numbered 10, after V lost 6 bases and J lost 4 bases. The CDR3 extends over 15 amino acids. The CDR3, as DNA: TGTGCCAGCAGCTCCATTCGGGGGACAGGCTATGGCTACACCTTC. It encodes CASSSIRGTGYGYTF. Together with reference TRBV2 and TRBJ1-2, the CDR3 gives the full variable domain: EPEVTQTPSHQVTQMGQEVILRCVPISNHLYFYWYRQILGQKVEFLVSFYNNEISEKSEIFDDQFSVERPDGSNFTLKIRSTKLEDSAMYFCASSSIRGTGYGYTFGSGTRLTVV.

The chain joins TRBV6-1 to TRBJ1-6; TRBD1 aligns across 7 bases. The CDR3 covers 15 residues. Germline V gene lookup returns CDR1 MNHNS and CDR2 SASEGT. J lost 3 bases, V lost 5 bases, and 4 bases had no gene match. In DNA form, the CDR3 reads TGTGCCAGCAGTATCCGGGACAGCTATAATTCACCCCTCCACTTT. Translating it yields CASSIRDSYNSPLHF.

CDR3 nucleotides: TGTGCCAGCAGCCAAGTCCCCGGGACAGCCTTTTACGAGCAGTACTTC. It yields the protein CASSQVPGTAFYEQYF. The chain couples TRBV14 to TRBJ2-7; 7 positions match TRBD1. CDR1 and CDR2 (germline): SGHDN, FVKESK. This CDR3 has 16 amino acids. Trimming took 1 base from V and 4 from J; bases not matched to a gene: 10.

The chain links TRBV15 to TRBJ1-5, with D unclear. The V gene lost 4 bases and the J gene lost 0 bases, with 4 bases spanning the gap. The V gene's germline CDR1 is LNHNV and CDR2 YYDKDF (reference sequence). This CDR3 spans 13 amino acids. CDR3 bases: TGTGCCACCAGCACCAATAGCAATCAGCCCCAGCATTTT. It codes for CATSTNSNQPQHF. Filled out from reference TRBV15 and TRBJ1-5, the complete variable domain reads DAMVIQNPRYQVTQFGKPVTLSCSQTLNHNVMYWYQQKSSQAPKLLFHYYDKDFNNEADTPDNFQSRRPNTSFCFLDIRSPGLGDTAMYLCATSTNSNQPQHFGDGTRLSIL.

V gene TRBV28 combines with J gene TRBJ2-3; the match to TRBD2 covers 11 bases. Looked up from germline, CDR1 is MDHEN and CDR2 is SYDVKM. Trimming cost V 4 bases and J 0 bases; bases outside gene matches: 6. The CDR3 extends over 17 amino acids. Here the CDR3 reads CASSSLSGRASTDTQYF. In DNA, the CDR3 is TGTGCCAGCAGTTCCCTTAGCGGGAGGGCCAGCACAGATACGCAGTATTTT.

This chain joins TRBV19 and TRBJ2-5; weak D call: TRBD2 (6 bases). Germline V gene sequence: CDR1 LNHDA, CDR2 SQIVND (reference sequence). V was cut by 3 bases and J by 5 bases, with 13 bases left in between. The CDR3 sequence is 14 residues long. CDR3 protein: CASSITGSVETQYF. The CDR3 DNA reads TGTGCCAGTAGTATTACCGGGAGTGTGGAGACCCAGTACTTC.

The chain employs TRBV29-1 and TRBJ2-5; D gene unclear. Germline values: CDR1 SQVTM, CDR2 ANQGSEA. CDR3 size: 12 residues. Trimming pared 3 bases from V and 7 bases from J, leaving 12 bases between. In DNA, the CDR3 is TGCAGCGTTGAGGCCGCAACCAGGACCCAGTACTTC. This translates into CSVEAATRTQYF.

The rearrangement joins TRBV18 to TRBJ1-1; 7 bases align to TRBD1. CDR1 is KGHSH, CDR2 LQKENI, per germline. CDR3 length equals 14 residues. Losses at the gene ends were 6 bases for V and 2 bases for J; bases not matched to a gene: 6. The CDR3 sequence: CASSLGQANTEAFF. The CDR3 DNA reads as TGTGCCAGCTCTCTTGGACAGGCTAACACTGAAGCTTTCTTT.